This T cell receptor beta chain was sequenced in a study of T cell responses to AZD1222 COVID-19 vaccine. Study-level results: At study baseline, merely roughly 6 AZD1222 recipients were seropositive. White British ancestry dominated among donors, who included more females, and clonal diversity was possibly underestimated. The CD4 TCRs associated with vaccination extended across spike and predominated at 160-218 and 743-854.

The germline V gene encodes CDR1 KGHSH and CDR2 LQKENI. V was pared by 2 bases and J by 2 bases, with 5 bases of the junction left unmatched. This CDR3 region has 15 residues. Assay used: immunoSEQ multiplex PCR; TCRdb lists only in-frame clones, some missing. Counted here are about 72,000 clones, 89% occurring once; the ten biggest clones make up 25% to 35%. Combined were second doses at about 4 or about 12 weeks. A remark on this clone: No antigen is known for it.

The sequence was obtained from an adult who received the AZD1222 COVID-19 vaccine. This sample comprised peripheral blood, obtained 28 days after the second AZD1222 dose. V is TRBV18 and J is TRBJ2-7; TRBD2 aligns across 8 bases. Written as DNA, the CDR3 is TGTGCCAGCTCACCAACGCGGGAGGCGGCCTACGAGCAGTACTTC. This encodes CASSPTREAAYEQYF. Variable domain in full (rest from reference TRBV18 and TRBJ2-7): NAGVMQNPRHLVRRRGQEARLRCSPMKGHSHVYWYRQLPEEGLKFMVYLQKENIIDESGMPKERFSAEFPKEGPSILRIQQVVRGDSAAYFCASSPTREAAYEQYFGPGTRLTVT.